This TCR beta chain originates from a study of beta chain features in type 1 diabetes. Notes on the study in general: All four CD4+ subsets of Type 1 diabetes patients contained TCRB CDR3s that were moderately but significantly shorter.

Worth noting for this clone: Its antigen is unknown.

The isolated RNA, all of it, was reverse transcribed, so expressed TCRB transcripts were what got sequenced. The data were produced by immunoSEQ multiplex PCR, yet TCRdb's version contains in-frame clones alone and is incomplete. The table has almost 350,000 clones, approximately 9.7% seen once. Every participating donor gave one draw, a heparinised blood sample averaging about 100 mL. In germline, CDR1 is MNHNY, CDR2 SVGAGI (reference sequence). Trimming removed 6 bases from V and 8 bases from J; junction bases left unmatched: 7. The CDR3 loop spans 13 amino acids. The origin of this receptor is a man aged 25-40 years with type 1 diabetes. The sample was central memory CD4+ T cells from blood. The chain carries TRBV6-6 and TRBJ1-2; 9 bases fit TRBD1. CDR3 bases: TGTGCCAGCAGCACAACAGGGGGCAACGGCTACACCTTC. Amino acid sequence: CASSTTGGNGYTF.